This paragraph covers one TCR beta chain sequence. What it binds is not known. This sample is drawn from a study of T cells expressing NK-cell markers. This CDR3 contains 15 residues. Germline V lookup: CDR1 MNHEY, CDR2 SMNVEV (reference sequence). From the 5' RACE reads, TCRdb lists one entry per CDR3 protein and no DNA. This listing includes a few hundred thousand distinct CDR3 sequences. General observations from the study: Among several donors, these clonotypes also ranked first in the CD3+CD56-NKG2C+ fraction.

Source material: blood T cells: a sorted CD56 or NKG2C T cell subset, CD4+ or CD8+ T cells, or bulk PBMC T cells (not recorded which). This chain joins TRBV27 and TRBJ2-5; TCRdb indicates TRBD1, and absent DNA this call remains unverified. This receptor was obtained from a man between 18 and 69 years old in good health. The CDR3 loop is CASSFSGTPGATQYF.